The 3 T cell receptor beta chains below were found in one sample sequenced in a study of blood T cell repertoires in COVID-19. Clones were read by immunoSEQ multiplex PCR, and TCRdb kept only the in-frame ones, dropping some. The sample consists of 50,000 or so clones, more than 75% of them appearing once. Sequencing was done on a sample of peripheral blood. The origin of the receptors is a man between 65 and 85 years old with acute or convalescent COVID-19.

The rearrangement links TRBV11-2 to TRBJ2-2, with 7 bases fitting TRBD1. V trimming: 5 bases; J trimming: 8 bases; junction bases outside the gene matches: 2. Germline V gene lookup returns CDR1 SGHAT and CDR2 FQNNGV. CDR3 size: 12 residues. The CDR3 here is CASSTGEGELFF. Here the CDR3 DNA reads TGTGCCAGCAGCACAGGGGAGGGGGAGCTGTTTTTT.

The genes are TRBV6-2 or TRBV6-3 and TRBJ1-1; TRBD1 agrees at 8 bases. This CDR3 is built from 15 residues. Germline V gene sequence: CDR1 MNHEY, CDR2 SVGEGT. V trimming: 2 bases; J trimming: 0 bases; junction bases outside the gene matches: 2. Written as DNA, the CDR3 is TGTGCCAGCAGTTACGACAGGGGAATGAACACTGAAGCTTTCTTT. This sequence encodes CASSYDRGMNTEAFF.

The J gene is TRBJ1-2, the V gene TRBV19; D is uncertain. The CDR3 covers 13 residues. Looked up from germline, CDR1 is LNHDA and CDR2 is SQIVND (reference sequence). V was clipped by 3 bases and J by 5 bases, with 10 bases between them. CDR3 sequence: CASSIGLKYGYTF. The CDR3 DNA sequence: TGTGCCAGTAGTATCGGACTGAAATATGGCTACACCTTC.